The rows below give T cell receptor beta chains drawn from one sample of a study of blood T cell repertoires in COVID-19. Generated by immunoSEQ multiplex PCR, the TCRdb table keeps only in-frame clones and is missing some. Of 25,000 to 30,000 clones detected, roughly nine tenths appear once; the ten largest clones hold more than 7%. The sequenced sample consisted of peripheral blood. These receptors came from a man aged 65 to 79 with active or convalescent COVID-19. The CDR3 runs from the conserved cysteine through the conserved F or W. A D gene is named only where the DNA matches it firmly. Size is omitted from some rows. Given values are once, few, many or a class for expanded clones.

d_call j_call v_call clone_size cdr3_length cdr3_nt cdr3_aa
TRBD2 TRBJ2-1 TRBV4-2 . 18 TGTGCCAGCAGCCAAGCAGTAGATGGCGGGGGGACCTACAATGAGCAGTTCTTC CASSQAVDGGGTYNEQFF
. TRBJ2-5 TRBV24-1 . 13 TGTGCCACCAGTGGTGGAGACCAAGAGACCCAGTACTTC CATSGGDQETQYF
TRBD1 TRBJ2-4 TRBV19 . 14 TGTGCCAGTAGTAGCAGGACAGGGAAAAACATTCAGTACTTC CASSSRTGKNIQYF
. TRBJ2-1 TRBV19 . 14 TGTGCCAGTAGTATAGCGGGGGGCCGGCATGAGCAGTTCTTC CASSIAGGRHEQFF
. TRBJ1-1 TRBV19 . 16 TGTGCCAGTAGTACCCCCCGGGCTGGGCGGGTAGCTGAAGCTTTCTTT CASSTPRAGRVAEAFF
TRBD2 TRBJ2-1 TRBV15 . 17 TGTGCCACCAGCGGGCTAGCGGGAGCTCACTCCTACAATGAGCAGTTCTTC CATSGLAGAHSYNEQFF
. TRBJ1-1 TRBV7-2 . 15 TGTGCCAGCAGCTTAGCCCAGGGCCAGAACGCTGAAGCTTTCTTT CASSLAQGQNAEAFF
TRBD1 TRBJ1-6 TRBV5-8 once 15 TGTGCCAGCAGCTTCCCAGGGGGCATTGGTTCACCCCTCCACTTT CASSFPGGIGSPLHF
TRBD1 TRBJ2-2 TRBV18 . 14 TGTGCCAGCTCTCCGGGACAGCTAACCGGGGAGCTGTTTTTT CASSPGQLTGELFF
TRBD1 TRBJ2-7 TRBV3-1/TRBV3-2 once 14 TGTGCCAGCAGCAAGACAGGGGAGGTCTACGAGCAGTACTTC CASSKTGEVYEQYF
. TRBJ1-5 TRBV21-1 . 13 TGTGCCAGCACTTCGAGGCGGAATCAGCCCCAGCATTTT CASTSRRNQPQHF
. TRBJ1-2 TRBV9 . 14 TGTGCCAGCAGCGTTCTGGGGGGTAGCTATGGCTACACCTTC CASSVLGGSYGYTF
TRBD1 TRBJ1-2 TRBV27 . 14 TGTGCCAGCAGGGGAACAGGGGTGGGCTATGGCTACACCTTC CASRGTGVGYGYTF
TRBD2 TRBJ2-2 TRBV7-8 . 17 TGTGCCAGCAGCTCGAGCCGGGGACTAGCGCCGACCGGGGAGCTGTTTTTT CASSSSRGLAPTGELFF
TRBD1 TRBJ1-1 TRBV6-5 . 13 TGTGCCAGCTCTTTACAGGGGAGGACTGAAGCTTTCTTT CASSLQGRTEAFF
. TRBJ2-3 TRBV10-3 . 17 TGTGCCACCCGAGGACGACGTGGGAGCGACCGGTTAGATACGCAGTATTTT CATRGRRGSDRLDTQYF
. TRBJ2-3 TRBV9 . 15 TGTGCCAGCAGCGTGAGTACAGGGAGCACAGATACGCAGTATTTT CASSVSTGSTDTQYF
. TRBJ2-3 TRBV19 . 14 TGTGCCAGTAGTGGCGGCAGTTCAGCAGATACGCAGTATTTT CASSGGSSADTQYF
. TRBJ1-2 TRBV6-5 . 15 TGTGCCAGCAGTTACTCGACAGGACAGACCTATGGCTACACCTTC CASSYSTGQTYGYTF
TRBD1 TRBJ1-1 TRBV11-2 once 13 TGTGCCAGCAGACTAACAGGGGGAACTGAAGCTTTCTTT CASRLTGGTEAFF
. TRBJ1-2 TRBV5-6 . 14 TGTGCCAGCAGCTTGGGCGCGCCGTCCCATGGCTACACCTTC CASSLGAPSHGYTF
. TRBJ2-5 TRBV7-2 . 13 TGTGCCAGCAGCTTAGCGCAAACAGGGTCGAGGTACTTC CASSLAQTGSRYF
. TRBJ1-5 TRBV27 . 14 TGTGCCAGCAGTTTTCAGGGATCGAATCAGCCCCAGCATTTT CASSFQGSNQPQHF
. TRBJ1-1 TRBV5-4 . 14 TGTGCCAGCAGCTTGGCCTCGACAAACACTGAAGCTTTCTTT CASSLASTNTEAFF
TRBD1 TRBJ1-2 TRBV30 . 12 TGTGCCTGGCGGGACAGCGGCTCTGGCTACACCTTC CAWRDSGSGYTF
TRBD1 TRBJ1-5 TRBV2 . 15 TGTGCCAGCAGTGACGGGCAGGGGGTTGTTCAGCCCCAGCATTTT CASSDGQGVVQPQHF
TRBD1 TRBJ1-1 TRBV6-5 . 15 TGTGCCAGCAGTTACGGGGGACAGGCGAACACTGAAGCTTTCTTT CASSYGGQANTEAFF